This T cell receptor (beta chain) was identified in a study of T cells in Graves' hyperthyroidism and ophthalmopathy. General study results and limits: Ophthalmopathy and stable hyperthyroidism were separated by a 13 V-J model.

TCR beta CDR3 regions were amplified from RNA. The HTBI primer set was used in a first-round RT-PCR of the TCR CDR3. TCRdb called the multiplex PCR reads again in MiXCR, with one record for every CDR3 protein. The table includes 200,000 to 300,000 distinct CDR3 sequences, about a sixth detected once. The germline V gene has CDR1 SEHNR and CDR2 FQNEAQ (reference sequence). V lost 7 bases, J lost 2 bases, and 9 bases stayed unmatched. The CDR3 has 16 amino acids. Exclusion of a patient resulted from uncontrolled infection, other autoimmune disease, pregnancy or lactation. On this clonotype itself: Antigen unknown. A much larger clone lies a single base off, so this may be a read error.

This receptor was obtained from a woman aged 18-29 years with Graves' ophthalmopathy. The rearrangement uses TRBV7-9 and TRBJ2-1, with 9 nucleotides matching TRBD1. Sequenced sample: blood. The CDR3 DNA is TGTGCCAGCAACCCGGGACAGGGAATTCCCTACAATGAGCAGTTCTTC. Amino acid sequence: CASNPGQGIPYNEQFF.